This T cell receptor beta chain originates from a study of post-analysis software for immune sequencing data. The wider study: As for disease course, relapsing-remitting, secondary progressive and progressive-relapsing multiple sclerosis were all included. Study findings and constraints: Elevated frequency relative to controls characterized several TRBV segments in patients, TRBV5-6, TRBV5-1 and TRBV20-1 among them. People with multiple sclerosis had a significantly lower normalized Chao1 diversity than controls did.

TCR beta cDNA libraries included unique molecular identifiers. Each sample of about 0.95 to 11 million input T cells yielded 500,000 or so cDNA molecules, so each molecule approximated one T cell. TCRdb used MiXCR to reprocess the PCR reads, holding one entry per CDR3 protein. The table lists 800,000 to 950,000 distinct CDR3 sequences, roughly half of them singletons. Regarding this clonotype: What it binds is unknown.

The CDR3 totals 17 residues. Trimming took 5 bases from V and 5 from J, leaving 24 bases between them. The TCR sequence derives from a girl aged 5-17 years with multiple sclerosis. The chain recombines TRBV12-3 or TRBV12-4 with TRBJ2-5; weak D call: TRBD2 (6 bases). Sequencing was performed on blood. For the CDR3, the DNA is TGTGCCAGCAGTCCCACCAGCCCCCGGAGGGCTCTGGAGACCCAGTACTTC. Translating gives CASSPTSPRRALETQYF.